These 32 T cell receptor beta chains were all obtained from the same sample, sequenced in a study of blood T cells in healthy people across ages (dated by TCRdb to between 2014 and 2017). Library generation was performed with 5' RACE. Sequencing was carried out with an Illumina HiSeq 2500. A second PCR of about 6 to 11 cycles was run with a J-beta primer mix and a sample-barcoded 5' primer. In TCRdb, the public reads were trimmed at Q25 with fastp and aligned with MiXCR, with productive beta chains retained. All rows with the same CDR3 protein become a single entry with the most common DNA and genes. This sample comprises roughly 860,000 distinct CDR3 sequences, under 80% of them detected only once. About 30% of the sample is taken by the ten largest. Sequenced: blood. All receptors come from a man younger than 45 in good health.

Written as DNA, the CDR3 is TGCAGCGTTGACGGTGCGGGGGGGCCGGTAGAAGAGACCCAGTACTTC. It specifies CSVDGAGGPVEETQYF. The gene calls are TRBV29-1 and TRBJ2-5; 9 bases agree with TRBD2. Trimming took 3 bases from V and 3 from J; bases not matched to a gene: 11. Germline V gives CDR1 SQVTM, CDR2 ANQGSEA. This CDR3 spans 16 amino acids. Drawing the rest from reference TRBV29-1 and TRBJ2-5, the complete variable domain is SAVISQKPSRDICQRGTSLTIQCQVDSQVTMMFWYRQQPGQSLTLIATANQGSEATYESGFVIDKFPISRPNLTFSTLTVSNMSPEDSSIYLCSVDGAGGPVEETQYFGPGTRLLVL.

The CDR3 DNA sequence: TGCAGTGCTAGAGATCAGGGGACAGGGATCGTGCACGAGCAGTACTTC. Translated, it gives CSARDQGTGIVHEQYF. The chain combines TRBV20-1 with TRBJ2-4, with TRBD1 identical over 9 bases. The end of the DNA is better explained by TRBJ2-7, so the J call may be wrong. The CDR3 covers 16 residues. Germline values: CDR1 DFQATT, CDR2 SNEGSKA (reference sequence).

In regard to this clonotype: A much larger clone sits a single nucleotide away, making a read error possible. This chain joins TRBV20-1 and TRBJ2-7; TRBD1 agrees at 11 bases. This CDR3 comprises 14 residues. V was clipped by 4 bases and J by 3 bases; unmatched bases: 5. CDR1 DFQATT and CDR2 SNEGSKA come from the germline V gene (reference sequence). CDR3 residues: CSATGTGGIYEQYF. The CDR3 nucleotides are TGCAGTGCTACTGGGACAGGGGGAATCTACGAGCAGTACTTC.

This clonotype was observed a single time. The chain recombines TRBV27 with TRBJ2-1; D tentatively reads TRBD1 or TRBD2 (6 bases each). Germline-derived CDR1 and CDR2 are MNHEY and SMNVEV (reference sequence). The V and J ends lost 5 bases and 8 bases respectively, with 16 bases between them. The CDR3 has 14 residues. CDR3 bases: TGTGCCAGCAGTCCGGCGAGGGGGGTATATGAGCAGTTCTTC. This gives the protein CASSPARGVYEQFF.

CDR3 protein: CASSTSGTGLEQYF. In DNA form, the CDR3 reads TGTGCCAGCAGTACCTCCGGGACAGGCCTCGAGCAGTACTTC. The rearrangement uses TRBV12-3 or TRBV12-4 and TRBJ2-7, with 8 bases identical to TRBD1. There are 14 residues in the CDR3. V lost 5 bases and J lost 6; bases outside the gene matches: 9.

This clonotype was recorded a few times. This chain uses TRBV21-1 with TRBJ2-3; the table's TRBD1 call for D was not verified on the DNA. TRBV21-1 is shown as a pseudogene. The CDR3 has 13 amino acids. The CDR3 loop reads CASSPKGTGAQYF. The CDR3 DNA sequence: TGTGCCAGCAGCCCAAAAGGGACAGGGGCGCAGTATTTT.

This clonotype occurred a few times. This chain links TRBV10-3 with TRBJ2-5; 7 bases agree with TRBD2. V lost 4 bases to trimming and J lost 1 base; unmatched junction nucleotides: 0. The CDR3 runs to 13 residues. Germline V lookup: CDR1 ENHRY, CDR2 SYGVKD. CDR3 amino acids: CAISAGGQETQYF. The CDR3 nucleotides are TGTGCCATCAGTGCGGGGGGCCAAGAGACCCAGTACTTC.

The rearrangement links TRBV20-1 to TRBJ1-2, with D unclear. This CDR3 is built from 13 residues. Germline CDR1 is DFQATT and CDR2 is SNEGSKA (reference sequence). Trimming pared 1 base from V and 7 bases from J, leaving 13 bases between. CDR3 sequence: CSARANRLFGYTF. The CDR3 nucleotides are TGCAGTGCTAGAGCAAACCGACTATTTGGCTACACCTTC.

This clonotype was detected once. The chain recombines TRBV4-2 with TRBJ2-1; 10 nucleotides align to TRBD2. The V gene's germline CDR1 is LGHNA and CDR2 YNFKEQ. This CDR3 is 16 amino acids long. V gave up 0 bases and J gave up 6 bases; unmatched junction bases: 5. In DNA form, the CDR3 reads TGTGCCAGCAGCCAAGATGTAGCGGGGGGTCCCAATGAGCAGTTCTTC. Translation gives CASSQDVAGGPNEQFF.

The chain joins TRBV9 to TRBJ2-7, with TRBD1 matching 7 bases. V was clipped by 0 bases and J by 3 bases; unmatched bases: 9. There are 16 residues in the CDR3. Germline V gene lookup returns CDR1 SGDLS and CDR2 YYNGEE. CDR3 protein: CASSVGPGTDFYEQYF. The CDR3 DNA reads TGTGCCAGCAGCGTAGGCCCCGGGACAGATTTCTACGAGCAGTACTTC.

V usage is TRBV7-9 and J usage is TRBJ2-3; no reliable D call. CDR3 length equals 14 residues. The germline CDR1 and CDR2 sequences are SEHNR and FQNEAQ (reference sequence). The V end was cut by 8 bases, the J end by 2 bases, with 14 bases between. The CDR3 is CASLRGILTDTQYF. The CDR3 nucleotides read TGTGCCAGCTTGCGCGGTATTCTCACAGATACGCAGTATTTT. The variable domain in full, with the rest retrieved from reference TRBV7-9 and TRBJ2-3, is DTGVSQNPRHKITKRGQNVTFRCDPISEHNRLYWYRQTLGQGPEFLTYFQNEAQLEKSRLLSDRFSAERPKGSFSTLEIQRTEQGDSAMYLCASLRGILTDTQYFGPGTRLTVL.

V gene TRBV3-1 combines with J gene TRBJ2-7, with a possible D match to TRBD1 (6 bases). The germline V gene encodes CDR1 LGHDT and CDR2 YNNKEL (reference sequence). The CDR3 runs 12 residues. Trimming cost V 6 bases and J 6 bases, with 12 bases left between them. The CDR3 is CASREGGGEQYF. CDR3 DNA: TGTGCCAGCAGGGAAGGGGGTGGCGAGCAGTACTTC.

The table lists this clonotype with a few counts. This rearrangement joins TRBV5-1 to TRBJ2-1; 7 bases map to TRBD2. V lost 2 bases and J lost 8; bases outside the gene matches: 7. The germline gives CDR1 SGHRS, CDR2 YFSETQ. This CDR3 comprises 14 residues. CDR3 coding DNA: TGCGCCAGCAGCTTAGGGTGGGGGGGTGATGAGCAGTTCTTC. It specifies CASSLGWGGDEQFF.

There are a few counts of this clonotype. This chain joins TRBV6-1 and TRBJ2-7; tentatively, D is TRBD1 (6 bases). Per germline, CDR1 MNHNS and CDR2 SASEGT. The CDR3 runs 11 residues. Trimming shortened V by 8 bases and J by 5 bases, and 10 bases separated the two germline ends. CDR3 region: CASGRGNEQYF. CDR3 DNA sequence: TGTGCCAGCGGCAGGGGCAACGAGCAGTACTTC.

This clonotype has a handful of counts. V is TRBV7-2 and J is TRBJ2-1, with D possibly TRBD2 on 5 matching bases. The CDR3 length is 13 residues. The V gene lost 7 bases and the J gene lost 7 bases, with 14 bases spanning the gap. CDR1 is SGHTA and CDR2 is FQGNSA in the germline V gene. The CDR3 coding sequence is TGTGCCAGCACTCCCCCCGGCGGGAATGAGCAGTTCTTC. Translated: CASTPPGGNEQFF.

This clonotype has a handful of counts. The chain has TRBV12-3 or TRBV12-4 and TRBJ2-2; D is uncertain. This CDR3 is 14 amino acids long. V lost 10 bases to trimming and J lost 1 base, with 13 bases between them. CDR3 coding DNA: TGTGCCACCCGTTGGCACCTGAACACCGGGGAGCTGTTTTTT. Its translation: CATRWHLNTGELFF.

The V call is TRBV10-3, the J call TRBJ1-6; 7 bases are a match to TRBD1. CDR1 is ENHRY, CDR2 SYGVKD, per germline. This CDR3 spans 15 amino acids. Unmatched junction bases numbered 3, after V lost 0 bases and J lost 7 bases. The CDR3 is CAISESGTENSPLHF. Written as DNA, the CDR3 is TGTGCCATCAGTGAGTCAGGGACAGAGAATTCACCCCTCCACTTT.

The CDR3 region has the DNA TGTGCCAGCAGCTATTTGGCGGGGGCTAACAATGAGCAGTTCTTC. Residues: CASSYLAGANNEQFF. V gene TRBV7-3 combines with J gene TRBJ2-1; a possible D gene is TRBD2 (7 bases). CDR1 and CDR2 (germline): SGHTA, FQGTGA. V was clipped by 4 bases and J by 5 bases, with 15 bases between them. The CDR3 loop spans 15 amino acids.

This clonotype was seen just once. The CDR3 sequence is CASSLGWGRGQGSYEQYF. The CDR3 nucleotides read TGTGCCAGCAGCTTAGGGTGGGGGAGGGGGCAGGGCTCCTACGAGCAGTACTTC. The rearrangement uses TRBV7-2 and TRBJ2-7; tentatively, D is TRBD1 or TRBD2 (7 bases each). CDR1 and CDR2 (germline): SGHTA, FQGNSA. The CDR3 spans 18 residues. Trimming stripped 1 base from V and 0 bases from J, with 19 bases between.

Here the CDR3 DNA reads TGTGCCAGCATCCCTAGCGGGGGTTACAATGAGCAGTTCTTC. This translates into CASIPSGGYNEQFF. The chain has TRBV11-2 and TRBJ2-1; 10 bases match TRBD2. This CDR3 comprises 14 residues. Germline values: CDR1 SGHAT, CDR2 FQNNGV. V lost 7 bases and J lost 4; bases outside the gene matches: 4. Together with reference TRBV11-2 and TRBJ2-1, the CDR3 gives the full variable domain: EAGVAQSPRYKIIEKRQSVAFWCNPISGHATLYWYQQILGQGPKLLIQFQNNGVVDDSQLPKDRFSAERLKGVDSTLKIQPAKLEDSAVYLCASIPSGGYNEQFFGPGTRLTVL.

The sample holds a few counts of this clonotype. This chain joins TRBV10-3 and TRBJ2-1, with a tentative D call TRBD2 (7 bases). V was shortened by 1 base and J by 1 base, with 20 bases between the two germline ends. This CDR3 has 19 residues. Germline V lookup: CDR1 ENHRY, CDR2 SYGVKD. The CDR3, as DNA: TGTGCCATCAGTGAGTGGGAGGGGGACTCGGGTCTATCCTACAATGAGCAGTTCTTC. Its translation: CAISEWEGDSGLSYNEQFF.

V and J are TRBV12-3 or TRBV12-4 and TRBJ2-3, with D possibly being TRBD1 or TRBD2 (6 bases each). V lost 0 bases and J lost 1, with 11 bases in between. The CDR3 is 16 residues long. The CDR3 loop reads CASSLAAGGRTDTQYF. The CDR3 nucleotides read TGTGCCAGCAGTTTAGCGGCCGGGGGCCGCACAGATACGCAGTATTTT.

The V and J genes are TRBV20-1 and TRBJ2-1; D not resolved. The CDR3 is 12 amino acids. Trimming removed 5 bases at V and 4 bases at J, with 9 bases between. From germline, CDR1 is DFQATT and CDR2 SNEGSKA (reference sequence). CDR3 protein: CSAHPLYNEQFF. DNA for the CDR3: TGCAGTGCTCACCCTCTATACAATGAGCAGTTCTTC.

CDR3 sequence reads: CASSGLAGGPYEQYF. CDR3 DNA sequence: TGTGCCAGCAGCGGTCTAGCGGGGGGCCCCTACGAGCAGTACTTC. The V and J genes are TRBV7-2 and TRBJ2-7, with TRBD2 identical over 11 bases. Trimming at V came to 5 bases and at J to 2 bases, leaving 5 bases not matched to a gene. The CDR3 contains 15 residues. Germline V gene sequence: CDR1 SGHTA, CDR2 FQGNSA.

V and J are TRBV9 and TRBJ2-4, with 9 positions matching TRBD2. The last part of the DNA fits TRBJ2-5 better; the J call may be wrong. The CDR3 spans 15 residues. Germline V gives CDR1 SGDLS, CDR2 YYNGEE. CDR3 region: CASSSEAGGGETQYF. The DNA for the CDR3 is TGTGCCAGCAGCTCAGAAGCGGGGGGCGGGGAGACCCAGTACTTC.

In DNA form, the CDR3 reads TGTGCCAGCAGACACCTACGGGGGGGCTCTTACGAGCAGTACTTC. It codes for CASRHLRGGSYEQYF. This rearrangement joins TRBV6-2 or TRBV6-3 to TRBJ2-7, with 8 positions matching TRBD2. J was trimmed by 4 bases and V by 6 bases; bases with no gene match: 11. Germline V gene lookup returns CDR1 MNHEY and CDR2 SVGEGT. This CDR3 is built from 15 residues.

The chain combines TRBV7-3 with TRBJ2-1; D uncertain. Deletions cut 1 base from V and 6 bases from J, with 10 bases between. CDR3 length: 14 residues. Germline assignment: CDR1 SGHTA and CDR2 FQGTGA. The CDR3 protein is CASSLMDSVNEQFF. DNA for the CDR3: TGTGCCAGCAGCTTAATGGATAGTGTCAATGAGCAGTTCTTC.

V is TRBV12-3 or TRBV12-4 and J is TRBJ2-1; D gene ambiguous. CDR3 length: 13 residues. V was trimmed by 6 bases and J by 13 bases, leaving 19 bases between them. In DNA form, the CDR3 reads TGTGCCAGCAGCCCGCCGGGTCAAGAGACCCAGTTCTTC. Translation gives CASSPPGQETQFF.

V is TRBV20-1 and J is TRBJ2-1, with TRBD2 matching 9 bases. Per germline, CDR1 DFQATT and CDR2 SNEGSKA (reference sequence). CDR3 length: 16 amino acids. The trim removed 3 bases at V and 5 bases at J, leaving 11 bases unmatched. CDR3 sequence reads: CSARGGSGGTNNEQFF. The CDR3 DNA reads TGCAGTGCTAGGGGGGGGAGCGGGGGGACAAACAATGAGCAGTTCTTC.

For this clonotype: No conserved phenylalanine or tryptophan ends this CDR3, so it is likely a read error. The genes are TRBV7-9 and TRBJ2-7; D possibly uses TRBD1 or TRBD2 (7 bases each). V was pared by 7 bases and J by 4 bases, with 23 bases between. CDR1 SEHNR and CDR2 FQNEAQ come from the germline V gene (reference sequence). The CDR3 extends over 16 amino acids. The CDR3 loop reads CASTPREGAERYEQYC. The CDR3 nucleotides are TGTGCCAGCACCCCTAGGGAGGGGGCCGAAAGGTACGAGCAGTACTGC.

This clonotype was seen at least ten times. The chain is built from TRBV29-1 and TRBJ2-5, with 11 bases fitting TRBD2. The CDR3 extends over 14 amino acids. V lost 6 bases to trimming and J lost 4 bases; unmatched junction nucleotides: 7. Germline CDR1 is SQVTM and CDR2 is ANQGSEA. The CDR3 bases are TGCAGCGTCCAGCGACTAGCGGGGAGAGAGACCCAGTACTTC. Its protein is CSVQRLAGRETQYF.

This clonotype has just one count. The rearrangement links TRBV4-3 to TRBJ2-5, with 9 bases identical to TRBD1. V dropped 0 bases and J dropped 7; count of bases not matched to a gene: 6. In germline, CDR1 is LGHNA, CDR2 YSLEER. This CDR3 region has 15 residues. The DNA of the CDR3 is TGCGCCAGCAGCCAAGAGGGACAGGGTTCTGGGACCCAGTACTTC. Its translation is CASSQEGQGSGTQYF.